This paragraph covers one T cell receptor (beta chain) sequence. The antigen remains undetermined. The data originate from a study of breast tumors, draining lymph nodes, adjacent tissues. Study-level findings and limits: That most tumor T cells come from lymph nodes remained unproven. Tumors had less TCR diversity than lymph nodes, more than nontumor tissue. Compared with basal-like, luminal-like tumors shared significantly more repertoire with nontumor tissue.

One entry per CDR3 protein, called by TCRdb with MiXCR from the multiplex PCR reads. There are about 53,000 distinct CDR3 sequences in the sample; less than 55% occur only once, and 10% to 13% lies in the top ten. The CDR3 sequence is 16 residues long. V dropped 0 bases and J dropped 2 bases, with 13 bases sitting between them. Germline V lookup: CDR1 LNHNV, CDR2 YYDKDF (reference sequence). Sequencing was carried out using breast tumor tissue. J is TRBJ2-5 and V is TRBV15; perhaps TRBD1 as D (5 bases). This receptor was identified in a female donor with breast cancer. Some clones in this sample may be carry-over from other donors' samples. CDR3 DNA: TGTGCCACCAGCAGAGATCGCGGCAGGGTGCAAGAGACCCAGTACTTC. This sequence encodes CATSRDRGRVQETQYF.